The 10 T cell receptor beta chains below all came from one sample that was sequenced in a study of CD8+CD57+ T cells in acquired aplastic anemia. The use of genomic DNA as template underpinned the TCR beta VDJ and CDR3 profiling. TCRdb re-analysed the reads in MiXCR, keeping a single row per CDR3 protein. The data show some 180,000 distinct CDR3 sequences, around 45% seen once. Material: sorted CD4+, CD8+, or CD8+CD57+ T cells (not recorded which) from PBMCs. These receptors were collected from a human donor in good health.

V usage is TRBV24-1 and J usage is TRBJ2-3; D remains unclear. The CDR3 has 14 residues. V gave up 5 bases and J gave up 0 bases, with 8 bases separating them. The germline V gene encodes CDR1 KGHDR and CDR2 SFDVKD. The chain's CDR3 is CATSARFSTDTQYF. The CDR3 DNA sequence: TGTGCCACCAGTGCTCGCTTTAGCACAGATACGCAGTATTTT.

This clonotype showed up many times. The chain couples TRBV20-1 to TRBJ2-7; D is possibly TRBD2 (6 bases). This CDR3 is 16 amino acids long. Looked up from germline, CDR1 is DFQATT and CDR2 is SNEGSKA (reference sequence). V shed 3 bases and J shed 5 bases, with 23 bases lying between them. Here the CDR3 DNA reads TGCAGTGCTAGCCTACCAGCCTCGACTAGTTTCCACGAGCAGTACTTC. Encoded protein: CSASLPASTSFHEQYF.

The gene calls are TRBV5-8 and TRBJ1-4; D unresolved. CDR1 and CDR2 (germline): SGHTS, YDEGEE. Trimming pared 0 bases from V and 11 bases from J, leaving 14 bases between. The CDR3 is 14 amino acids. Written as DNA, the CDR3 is TGTGCCAGCAGCTTGGGATCCCGGTATGGGAAACTGTTTTTT. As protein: CASSLGSRYGKLFF.

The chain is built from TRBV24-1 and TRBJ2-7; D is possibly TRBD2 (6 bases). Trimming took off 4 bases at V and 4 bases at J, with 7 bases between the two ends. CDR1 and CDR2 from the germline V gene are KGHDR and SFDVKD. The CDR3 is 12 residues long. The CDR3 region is CATSEGGYEQYF. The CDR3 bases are TGTGCCACCAGTGAGGGGGGATACGAGCAGTACTTC.

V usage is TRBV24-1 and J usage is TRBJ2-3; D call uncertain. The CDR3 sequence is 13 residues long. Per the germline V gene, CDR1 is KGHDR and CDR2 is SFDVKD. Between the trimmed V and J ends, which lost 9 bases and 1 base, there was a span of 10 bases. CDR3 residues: CATRPRGTDTQYF. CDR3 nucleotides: TGTGCCACCCGCCCAAGGGGCACAGATACGCAGTATTTT.

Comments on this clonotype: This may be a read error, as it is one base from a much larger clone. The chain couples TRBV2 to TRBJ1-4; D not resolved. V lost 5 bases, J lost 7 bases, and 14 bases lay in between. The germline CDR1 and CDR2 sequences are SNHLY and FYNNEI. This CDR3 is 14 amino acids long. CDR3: CASSLGLGGEKLFF. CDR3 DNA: TGTGCCAGCAGTTTAGGTCTGGGTGGTGAAAAACTGTTTTTT.

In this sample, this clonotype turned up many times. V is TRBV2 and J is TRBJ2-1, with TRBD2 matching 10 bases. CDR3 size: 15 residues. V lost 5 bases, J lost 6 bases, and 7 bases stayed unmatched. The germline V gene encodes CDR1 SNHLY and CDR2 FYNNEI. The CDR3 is CASSLASGSSNEQFF. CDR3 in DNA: TGTGCCAGCAGTTTGGCTAGCGGGAGTTCCAATGAGCAGTTCTTC.

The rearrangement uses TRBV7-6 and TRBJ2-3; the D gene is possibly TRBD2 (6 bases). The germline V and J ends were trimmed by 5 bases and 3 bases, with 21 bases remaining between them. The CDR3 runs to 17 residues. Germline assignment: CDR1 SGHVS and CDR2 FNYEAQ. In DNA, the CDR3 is TGTGCCAGCAGCCTTTGGGTATCGGGGGTCAGTACAGATACGCAGTATTTT. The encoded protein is CASSLWVSGVSTDTQYF.

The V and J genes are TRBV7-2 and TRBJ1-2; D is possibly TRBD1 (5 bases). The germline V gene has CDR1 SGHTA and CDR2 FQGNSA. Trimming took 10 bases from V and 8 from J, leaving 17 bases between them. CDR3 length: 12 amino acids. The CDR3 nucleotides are TGTGCCACCCGGGTTGACGGGGCCGGCTACACCTTC. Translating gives CATRVDGAGYTF. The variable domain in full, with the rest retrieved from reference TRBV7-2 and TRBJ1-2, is GAGVSQSPSNKVTEKGKDVELRCDPISGHTALYWYRQSLGQGLEFLIYFQGNSAPDKSGLPSDRFSAERTGGSVSTLTIQRTQQEDSAVYLCATRVDGAGYTFGSGTRLTVV.

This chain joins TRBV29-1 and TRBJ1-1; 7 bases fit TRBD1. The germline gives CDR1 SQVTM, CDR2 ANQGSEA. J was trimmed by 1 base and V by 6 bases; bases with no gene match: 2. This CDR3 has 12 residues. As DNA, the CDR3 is TGCAGCGTGAAGGGGGCGAACACTGAAGCTTTCTTT. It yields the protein CSVKGANTEAFF.